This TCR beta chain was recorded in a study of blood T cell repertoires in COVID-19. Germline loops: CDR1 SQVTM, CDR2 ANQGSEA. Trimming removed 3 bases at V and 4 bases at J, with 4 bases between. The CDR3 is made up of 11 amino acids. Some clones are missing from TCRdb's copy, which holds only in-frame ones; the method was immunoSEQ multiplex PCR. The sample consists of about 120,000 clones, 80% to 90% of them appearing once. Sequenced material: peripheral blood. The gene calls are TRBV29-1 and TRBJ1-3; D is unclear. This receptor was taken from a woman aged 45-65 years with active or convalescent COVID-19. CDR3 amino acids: CSVDRGNTIYF. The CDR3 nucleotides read TGCAGCGTTGACCGGGGAAACACCATATATTTT. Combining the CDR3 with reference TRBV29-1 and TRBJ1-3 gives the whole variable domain SAVISQKPSRDICQRGTSLTIQCQVDSQVTMMFWYRQQPGQSLTLIATANQGSEATYESGFVIDKFPISRPNLTFSTLTVSNMSPEDSSIYLCSVDRGNTIYFGEGSWLTVV.